One and the same sample provided the 32 T cell receptor beta chains below, sequenced in a study of cytomegalovirus exposure and HLA in healthy donors. Researchers ran the PCR with 60 Vbeta and 13 Jbeta primers. The table came from immunoSEQ multiplex PCR; TCRdb's copy has only in-frame clones and leaves some out. This table holds approximately 150,000 clones, around 79% found once. The sequenced material came from PBMCs. The receptors originated from a man aged 40-55 years in good health and CMV-seropositive.

The chain combines TRBV7-2 with TRBJ1-5; 12 bases align to TRBD1. Germline values: CDR1 SGHTA, CDR2 FQGNSA. The CDR3 totals 17 residues. After removal of 0 bases from V and 4 bases from J, the junction contained 4 bases not matched to a gene. In DNA, the CDR3 is TGTGCCAGCAGCTTAGCGGGGGGACAGGGGGCGAATCAGCCCCAGCATTTT. This codes for CASSLAGGQGANQPQHF.

This clone was observed a few times. The gene calls are TRBV5-1 and TRBJ2-5, with 10 bases aligning to TRBD1. The CDR3 runs to 16 residues. Germline CDR1 reads SGHRS; CDR2 reads YFSETQ. With 0 bases clipped from V and 5 bases from J, the junction kept 7 bases outside the gene matches. The CDR3 nucleotides read TGCGCCAGCAGCTTGGCGGGGGACAGGGGATTGGAGACCCAGTACTTC. This translates into CASSLAGDRGLETQYF.

The chain couples TRBV10-3 to TRBJ2-1; 11 bases match TRBD2. This CDR3 is 19 amino acids long. CDR1 ENHRY and CDR2 SYGVKD come from the germline V gene. V was clipped by 0 bases and J by 1 base; unmatched bases: 8. In DNA, the CDR3 is TGTGCCATCAGTGAGTCCATGGGGACTAGCGGATTGTCCTACAATGAGCAGTTCTTC. Translation: CAISESMGTSGLSYNEQFF.

The sample holds one count of this clone. This chain joins TRBV28 and TRBJ1-5; 10 bases fit TRBD1. This CDR3 is 13 amino acids long. V lost 5 bases and J lost 5; bases outside the gene matches: 0. CDR1 is MDHEN and CDR2 is SYDVKM in the germline V gene. CDR3 in amino acids: CASSGTGDQPQHF. CDR3 coding DNA: TGTGCCAGCAGTGGGACAGGGGATCAGCCCCAGCATTTT.

The rearrangement links TRBV6-4 to TRBJ2-3, with 8 bases that match TRBD2. The CDR3 totals 13 residues. V lost 4 bases and J lost 3; bases outside the gene matches: 0. Per germline, CDR1 MRHNA and CDR2 SNTAGT. The DNA of the CDR3 is TGTGCCAGCAGTGCTAGCGGGACAGATACGCAGTATTTT. This sequence encodes CASSASGTDTQYF.

This chain joins TRBV6-6 and TRBJ1-4; D not resolved. Germline CDR1 reads MNHNY; CDR2 reads SVGAGI (reference sequence). CDR3 length: 13 residues. V lost 2 bases to trimming and J lost 6 bases, with 7 bases between them. In nucleotides, the CDR3 is TGTGCCAGCAGTTACGCCCGAGATGAAAAACTGTTTTTT. Translating gives CASSYARDEKLFF.

The rearrangement joins TRBV10-3 to TRBJ2-4, with TRBD2 matching 7 bases. V trimming: 2 bases; J trimming: 0 bases; junction bases outside the gene matches: 10. Per the germline V gene, CDR1 is ENHRY and CDR2 is SYGVKD. This CDR3 is 18 amino acids long. The chain's CDR3 is CAISEGEGLGLAKNIQYF. Here the CDR3 DNA reads TGTGCCATCAGTGAGGGGGAGGGACTTGGTCTAGCCAAAAACATTCAGTACTTC.

The genes are TRBV28 and TRBJ1-1; D gene uncertain. The V end lost 3 bases, the J end lost 7 bases, and 9 bases lay between the germline ends. Germline-derived CDR1 and CDR2 are MDHEN and SYDVKM. The CDR3 contains 12 residues. For the CDR3, the DNA is TGTGCCAGCAGTTTGAGGGTAGGTGAAGCTTTCTTT. Translation: CASSLRVGEAFF.

CDR3 in DNA: TGCGCCAGCACCCTAGCGGGCGAGCCTGGGGAGCTGTTTTTT. Encoded protein: CASTLAGEPGELFF. The chain employs TRBV10-2 and TRBJ2-2, with 8 bases identical to TRBD2. The CDR3 runs 14 residues. J lost 8 bases, V lost 7 bases, and 9 bases had no gene match. Germline V CDR1 and CDR2: WSHSY, SAAADI.

CDR3 amino acids: CASSEANSRQFF. The CDR3 DNA sequence: TGTGCCAGCAGTGAAGCGAACAGTCGGCAATTTTTT. The chain uses TRBV6-1 and TRBJ1-4, with unresolved D. Germline CDR1 MNHNS, CDR2 SASEGT. Trimming cost V 0 bases and J 17 bases, with 13 bases left between them. The CDR3 covers 12 residues.

This rearrangement joins TRBV11-3 to TRBJ1-4; a weak D match, TRBD1 (5 bases). This CDR3 has 16 amino acids. The V and J ends lost 5 bases and 5 bases respectively, with 18 bases between them. Germline V gene data show CDR1 as SGHNT and CDR2 as YENEEA. DNA of the CDR3: TGTGCCAGCAGCCCGAGCGTCGACAGCATCAATGAAAAACTGTTTTTT. Translating gives CASSPSVDSINEKLFF.

The rearrangement uses TRBV29-1 and TRBJ1-3, with 8 bases that match TRBD1. The V gene's germline CDR1 is SQVTM and CDR2 ANQGSEA. V gave up 6 bases and J gave up 0 bases; unmatched junction bases: 4. The CDR3 has 14 amino acids. The CDR3 coding sequence is TGCAGCGTCGGACAGGGTGTCTCTGGAAACACCATATATTTT. Translation: CSVGQGVSGNTIYF.

V is TRBV29-1 and J is TRBJ1-4; 8 bases align to TRBD1. The junction had 8 bases not matched to a gene; V was cut back by 6 bases and J by 8 bases. Per germline, CDR1 SQVTM and CDR2 ANQGSEA. The CDR3 consists of 13 residues. CDR3 in amino acids: CSVQGATGEKLFF. CDR3 sequence (DNA): TGCAGCGTGCAGGGGGCTACGGGGGAAAAACTGTTTTTT.

The gene calls are TRBV27 and TRBJ1-2; 7 bases map to TRBD1. The germline gives CDR1 MNHEY, CDR2 SMNVEV (reference sequence). Trimming removed 5 bases from V and 8 bases from J; junction bases left unmatched: 8. The CDR3 is made up of 13 amino acids. The CDR3 reads CASSAQGSGGYTF. The CDR3 DNA is TGTGCCAGCAGTGCACAGGGGTCGGGCGGCTACACCTTC.

Regarding this clone: The junction and the germline gene differ at one end; a read error may be behind it. Distinct nucleotide sequences in the sample also encode this CDR3. This chain joins TRBV28 and TRBJ1-6; D is ambiguous. The CDR3 consists of 15 residues. Germline assignment: CDR1 MDHEN and CDR2 SYDVKM. CDR3 loop: CASSFLAGNNSPLHF. CDR3 DNA: TGCGCCAGCAGTTTTCTCGCGGGGAACAATTCACCCCTCCACTTT.

V and J are TRBV5-6 and TRBJ2-1; 8 bases fit TRBD1. Germline loops: CDR1 SGHDT, CDR2 YYEEEE. This CDR3 comprises 18 residues. The V and J ends lost 2 bases and 7 bases, in that order; junction bases with no gene match: 17. In DNA form, the CDR3 reads TGTGCCAGCAGCTTCTTTCTCGACAGGGGCTTTGGTGTGAATGAGCAGTTCTTC. Its protein product is CASSFFLDRGFGVNEQFF.

This sequence joins TRBV6-5 and TRBJ2-3, with D possibly TRBD1 on 7 matching bases. The CDR3 consists of 14 residues. V dropped 8 bases and J dropped 6 bases, with 18 bases sitting between them. Germline V lookup: CDR1 MNHEY, CDR2 SVGAGI. The CDR3 here is CASGSRGESDTQYF. The DNA of the CDR3 is TGTGCCAGCGGGTCCAGGGGGGAATCTGATACGCAGTATTTT.

The gene calls are TRBV6-1 and TRBJ1-6; D call uncertain. The CDR3 loop spans 10 amino acids. V was cut by 8 bases and J by 14 bases, with 10 bases left in between. CDR1 and CDR2 (germline): MNHNS, SASEGT. The CDR3 bases are TGTGCCAGCTATAGTTATTCCCTCCACTTT. Translation gives CASYSYSLHF.

The J gene is TRBJ2-1, the V gene TRBV11-3, with D possibly matching TRBD1 (6 bases). The CDR3 loop spans 12 amino acids. Germline CDR1 reads SGHNT; CDR2 reads YENEEA. V was trimmed by 5 bases and J by 8 bases, leaving 10 bases between them. The CDR3 nucleotides read TGTGCCAGCAGCGAACAGGGATATGAGCAGTTCTTC. This sequence encodes CASSEQGYEQFF. Full variable domain (missing parts from reference TRBV11-3 and TRBJ2-1): EAGVVQSPRYKIIEKKQPVAFWCNPISGHNTLYWYLQNLGQGPELLIRYENEEAVDDSQLPKDRFSAERLKGVDSTLKIQPAELGDSAVYLCASSEQGYEQFFGPGTRLTVL.

This clone was seen only a few times. The CDR3: CASSQGDRQGDIQYF. CDR3 DNA sequence: TGTGCCAGCAGCCAAGGGGACAGGCAGGGGGACATTCAGTACTTC. The chain carries TRBV4-2 and TRBJ2-4; the match to TRBD1 covers 8 bases. The CDR3 runs to 15 residues. The germline V gene has CDR1 LGHNA and CDR2 YNFKEQ. V lost 1 base, J lost 8 bases, and 7 bases stayed unmatched.

This clone was seen a single time. The chain recombines TRBV18 with TRBJ2-7; the D gene is possibly TRBD1 (5 bases). The germline V gene has CDR1 KGHSH and CDR2 LQKENI. Trimming stripped 2 bases from V and 5 bases from J, with 19 bases between. This CDR3 has 16 residues. CDR3 nucleotide sequence: TGTGCCAGCTCACCAGGGGCTGCACTCCTAGGCCACGAGCAGTACTTC. Translating it yields CASSPGAALLGHEQYF.

The chain recombines TRBV29-1 with TRBJ2-3; 7 bases fit TRBD2. CDR1 and CDR2 (germline): SQVTM, ANQGSEA. This CDR3 is built from 13 residues. V was pared by 7 bases and J by 6 bases, with 10 bases of the junction left unmatched. The CDR3 here is CSASPPGGDTQYF. CDR3 coding DNA: TGCAGCGCAAGCCCCCCCGGGGGGGATACGCAGTATTTT.

This clone was counted between two and nine times. The chain links TRBV9 to TRBJ1-5; D ambiguous. The CDR3 has 14 residues. The germline CDR1 and CDR2 sequences are SGDLS and YYNGEE. V lost 3 bases, J lost 5 bases, and 12 bases lay in between. CDR3 loop: CASSAQERHQPQHF. CDR3 bases: TGTGCCAGCAGCGCTCAGGAGCGGCATCAGCCCCAGCATTTT.

This chain joins TRBV29-1 and TRBJ2-7; 10 nucleotides match TRBD1. The V and J ends lost 0 bases and 4 bases, in that order; junction bases with no gene match: 6. The CDR3 runs 15 residues. The germline V gene encodes CDR1 SQVTM and CDR2 ANQGSEA. The DNA for the CDR3 is TGCAGCGTTGAAGACAGACAGGGGGCGCATTACGAGCAGTACTTC. Its protein product is CSVEDRQGAHYEQYF.

This clone was detected only once. The V call is TRBV30, the J call TRBJ2-7; TRBD2 matches 13 bases. This CDR3 has 15 amino acids. Per the germline V gene, CDR1 is GTSNPN and CDR2 is SVGIG (reference sequence). Unmatched junction bases numbered 7, after V lost 0 bases and J lost 8 bases. The CDR3 loop reads CAWSVRGLAGRQQYF. CDR3 DNA: TGTGCCTGGAGTGTAAGGGGACTAGCGGGGAGACAGCAGTACTTC. The full variable domain, rest sourced from reference TRBV30 and TRBJ2-7, is SQTIHQWPATLVQPVGSPLSLECTVEGTSNPNLYWYRQAAGRGLQLLFYSVGIGQISSEVPQNLSASRPQDRQFILSSKKLLLSDSGFYLCAWSVRGLAGRQQYFGPGTRLTVT.

This clone came up once. This chain links TRBV13 with TRBJ1-3; D gene unclear. This CDR3 region has 14 residues. Per the germline V gene, CDR1 is PRHDT and CDR2 is FYEKMQ (reference sequence). The V end lost 0 bases, the J end lost 0 bases, and 3 bases lay between the germline ends. CDR3 in DNA: TGTGCCAGCAGCTTAGGTATCTCTGGAAACACCATATATTTT. Amino acids: CASSLGISGNTIYF.

CDR3 bases: TGTGCCATACCGGGTGGGACAGGGGATAATGAAAAACTGTTTTTT. Amino acid sequence: CAIPGGTGDNEKLFF. This chain joins TRBV2 and TRBJ1-4; 10 nucleotides agree with TRBD1. The CDR3 spans 15 residues. V was pared by 10 bases and J by 4 bases, with 9 bases of the junction left unmatched. From germline, CDR1 is SNHLY and CDR2 FYNNEI. Using reference TRBV2 and TRBJ1-4 for the parts outside the CDR3, the full variable domain is EPEVTQTPSHQVTQMGQEVILRCVPISNHLYFYWYRQILGQKVEFLVSFYNNEISEKSEIFDDQFSVERPDGSNFTLKIRSTKLEDSAMYFCAIPGGTGDNEKLFFGSGTQLSVL.

About this clone: Germline and junction disagree at one end, which may indicate a read error. The chain recombines TRBV7-3 with TRBJ2-6, with a possible D match to TRBD1 (5 bases). The CDR3 is 15 residues long. Germline V gene data show CDR1 as SGHTA and CDR2 as FQGTGA. The DNA of the CDR3 is TGTGCCAGCAGCCCAACACCCTCTGGGGCCAACGGCCTGACTTTC. Translating gives CASSPTPSGANGLTF. The full variable domain, its missing parts supplied by reference TRBV7-3 and TRBJ2-6, is GAGVSQTPSNKVTEKGKYVELRCDPISGHTALYWYRQSLGQGPEFLIYFQGTGAADDSGLPNDRFFAVRPEGSVSTLKIQRTERGDSAVYLCASSPTPSGANGLTFGAGSRLTVL.

This clone occurred a few times. The chain employs TRBV9 and TRBJ2-2; TRBD2 matches at 7 bases. The CDR3 is 16 residues long. The germline gives CDR1 SGDLS, CDR2 YYNGEE. V was pared by 0 bases and J by 7 bases, with 9 bases of the junction left unmatched. This CDR3 is CASSVVIAGGFGELFF. In nucleotides, the CDR3 is TGTGCCAGCAGCGTAGTAATAGCGGGTGGTTTCGGGGAGCTGTTTTTT.

This clone was seen a single time. The V call is TRBV4-1, the J call TRBJ2-3, with TRBD2 identical over 8 bases. The CDR3 length is 18 residues. After removal of 2 bases from V and 0 bases from J, the junction contained 10 bases not matched to a gene. The germline CDR1 and CDR2 sequences are MGHRA and YSYEKL. In nucleotides, the CDR3 is TGCGCCAGCAGCCAAACCCGAGGTAGCGGGACTAGCACAGATACGCAGTATTTT. As protein: CASSQTRGSGTSTDTQYF.

The J gene is TRBJ2-2, the V gene TRBV7-9, with 7 bases matching TRBD2. CDR1 and CDR2 from the germline V gene are SEHNR and FQNEAQ (reference sequence). With 1 base clipped from V and 6 bases from J, the junction kept 5 bases outside the gene matches. This CDR3 is built from 15 residues. CDR3 loop: CASSLGQRDAGELFF. The CDR3 nucleotides read TGTGCCAGCAGCTTAGGGCAGCGGGACGCCGGGGAGCTGTTTTTT.

The chain's CDR3 is CATLAGDTGELFF. CDR3 nucleotide sequence: TGTGCCACTTTGGCAGGGGACACCGGGGAGCTGTTTTTT. The chain employs TRBV11-3 and TRBJ2-2; D is possibly TRBD1 (6 bases). Trimming cost V 10 bases and J 3 bases, with 12 bases left between them. The CDR3 has 13 amino acids. Germline V gives CDR1 SGHNT, CDR2 YENEEA.